This is a list of T cell receptor beta chains from one sample in a study of blood T cell repertoires in COVID-19. The assay was immunoSEQ multiplex PCR, and TCRdb's table has in-frame clones only and misses some. Here the sample spans fewer than 100,000 clones, roughly 90% being singletons. The sequencing sample was made of peripheral blood. The receptor source for this set is an elderly woman with acute or convalescent COVID-19. The CDR3 runs from the conserved cysteine through the conserved F or W. The D gene is left open where the match is weak. Only part of the rows carry a size: once, few, many, or a class if the clone is expanded.

j_gene: TRBJ1-2
d_gene: -
v_gene: TRBV28
abundance: once
CDR3nt: TGTGCCAGCGGGGGGTATTATGGCTACACCTTC
CDR3aa: CASGGYYGYTF

j_gene: TRBJ1-1
d_gene: -
v_gene: TRBV29-1
abundance: -
CDR3nt: TGCAGCGTCCAGTTTCGGAACACTGAAGCTTTCTTT
CDR3aa: CSVQFRNTEAFF

j_gene: TRBJ2-3
d_gene: -
v_gene: TRBV24-1
abundance: -
CDR3nt: TGTGCCACCAGTGATTTGGCTAGCGCCAGCACAGATACGCAGTATTTT
CDR3aa: CATSDLASASTDTQYF

j_gene: TRBJ2-1
d_gene: TRBD2
v_gene: TRBV27
abundance: -
CDR3nt: TGTGCCAGCCTCTGGGGGGGGAAGGAGTTCTTC
CDR3aa: CASLWGGKEFF

j_gene: TRBJ2-3
d_gene: TRBD2
v_gene: TRBV28
abundance: once
CDR3nt: TGTGCCAGCAGTTCTCTAGCGGGAGATCGTCCAGATACGCAGTATTTT
CDR3aa: CASSSLAGDRPDTQYF

j_gene: TRBJ1-6
d_gene: -
v_gene: TRBV7-3
abundance: -
CDR3nt: TGTGCCAGCAGCTTTCAGCCGCGGGGCGGTTCACCCCTCCACTTT
CDR3aa: CASSFQPRGGSPLHF

j_gene: TRBJ2-2
d_gene: TRBD1
v_gene: TRBV27
abundance: -
CDR3nt: TGTGCCAGCAGTTTACTTCGGACAGGGAGGACCGGGGAGCTGTTTTTT
CDR3aa: CASSLLRTGRTGELFF

j_gene: TRBJ1-4
d_gene: -
v_gene: TRBV6-1
abundance: -
CDR3nt: TGTGCCAGCAGTGAGCCAACGAACCCCCAGGGAGAAAAACTGTTTTTT
CDR3aa: CASSEPTNPQGEKLFF

j_gene: TRBJ1-2
d_gene: -
v_gene: TRBV10-3
abundance: -
CDR3nt: TGTGCCATCACGTTAGCCGGGAACTATGGCTACACCTTC
CDR3aa: CAITLAGNYGYTF

j_gene: TRBJ1-6
d_gene: -
v_gene: TRBV14
abundance: -
CDR3nt: TGTGCCAGCAGCCAAGAGGCCAGTTCGTTTTCACCCCTCCACTTT
CDR3aa: CASSQEASSFSPLHF

j_gene: TRBJ2-1
d_gene: TRBD1
v_gene: TRBV19
abundance: -
CDR3nt: TGTGCCAGTAGTATACGTGAGAGGGGGCGCGGATACAATGAGCAGTTCTTC
CDR3aa: CASSIRERGRGYNEQFF

j_gene: TRBJ2-1
d_gene: -
v_gene: TRBV7-2
abundance: once
CDR3nt: TGTGCCAGCAGCAGTCCGCTTTTTTCGGGGACTTACAATGAGCAGTTCTTC
CDR3aa: CASSSPLFSGTYNEQFF

j_gene: TRBJ1-2
d_gene: TRBD1
v_gene: TRBV6-1
abundance: -
CDR3nt: TGTGCCAGCAGTGAACCCCGGTGGACAGGGCCAGGGGGCTACACCTTC
CDR3aa: CASSEPRWTGPGGYTF

j_gene: TRBJ2-5
d_gene: -
v_gene: TRBV4-3
abundance: -
CDR3nt: TGCGCCAGCAGCCTCCAGACGGGAAGGGAGACCCAGTACTTC
CDR3aa: CASSLQTGRETQYF

j_gene: TRBJ1-2
d_gene: -
v_gene: TRBV7-2
abundance: few
CDR3nt: TGTGCCAGCAGCTTACGTGGGGGCCCAAACTATGGCTACACCTTC
CDR3aa: CASSLRGGPNYGYTF

j_gene: TRBJ2-3
d_gene: -
v_gene: TRBV7-8
abundance: -
CDR3nt: TGTGCCAGCAGCTTAGAGGCAGGGCGCACAGATACGCAGTATTTT
CDR3aa: CASSLEAGRTDTQYF

j_gene: TRBJ2-2
d_gene: TRBD2
v_gene: TRBV10-3
abundance: -
CDR3nt: TGTGCCATCAGCCTAAGGACTAGCGGGGGCCCCGGAGCGTCCGGGGAGCTGTTTTTT
CDR3aa: CAISLRTSGGPGASGELFF

j_gene: TRBJ1-3
d_gene: -
v_gene: TRBV5-4
abundance: -
CDR3nt: TGTGCCAGCAGCTTGGGGACTCTAGGAAACACCATATATTTT
CDR3aa: CASSLGTLGNTIYF

j_gene: TRBJ1-2
d_gene: TRBD1
v_gene: TRBV9
abundance: -
CDR3nt: TGTGCCAGCAGCGACCCCACGGACAGGGGGACCTATGGCTACACCTTC
CDR3aa: CASSDPTDRGTYGYTF

j_gene: TRBJ1-4
d_gene: -
v_gene: TRBV19
abundance: -
CDR3nt: TGTGCCAGTAGCCATTACAGGAACACACTGCGGAATGAAAAACTGTTTTTT
CDR3aa: CASSHYRNTLRNEKLFF

j_gene: TRBJ1-4
d_gene: -
v_gene: TRBV5-4
abundance: -
CDR3nt: TGTGCCAGCAGCTTGGATCCCGGGAAGAATGAAAAACTGTTTTTT
CDR3aa: CASSLDPGKNEKLFF

j_gene: TRBJ2-2
d_gene: -
v_gene: TRBV10-3
abundance: -
CDR3nt: TGTGCCATCAGTGTAAGATCCAGGGGCACCGGGGAGCTGTTTTTT
CDR3aa: CAISVRSRGTGELFF

j_gene: TRBJ1-2
d_gene: TRBD1
v_gene: TRBV11-2
abundance: -
CDR3nt: TGTGCCAGCAGCTTCCTACAGGGGCGATATGGCTACACCTTC
CDR3aa: CASSFLQGRYGYTF

j_gene: TRBJ2-3
d_gene: -
v_gene: TRBV7-8
abundance: -
CDR3nt: TGTGCCAGCAGCTTAACCGGGACAAGGAGCACAGATACGCAGTATTTT
CDR3aa: CASSLTGTRSTDTQYF

j_gene: TRBJ1-2
d_gene: TRBD1
v_gene: TRBV7-9
abundance: -
CDR3nt: TGTGCCAGCAGCCCTCGGACAGGGAACTATGGCTACACCTTC
CDR3aa: CASSPRTGNYGYTF

j_gene: TRBJ1-3
d_gene: TRBD1
v_gene: TRBV18
abundance: -
CDR3nt: TGTGCCAGCTCACCGAGGCAGGGGGATTTGTCTGGAAACACCATATATTTT
CDR3aa: CASSPRQGDLSGNTIYF

j_gene: TRBJ2-4
d_gene: TRBD1
v_gene: TRBV19
abundance: -
CDR3nt: TGTGCCAGTAGCCGGGGACAGGCCGGCAAAAACATTCAGTACTTC
CDR3aa: CASSRGQAGKNIQYF

j_gene: TRBJ2-2
d_gene: -
v_gene: TRBV18
abundance: -
CDR3nt: TGTGCCAGCTCAGTCGCGAGAAACACCGGGGAGCTGTTTTTT
CDR3aa: CASSVARNTGELFF

j_gene: TRBJ2-7
d_gene: TRBD2
v_gene: TRBV6-2/TRBV6-3
abundance: -
CDR3nt: TGTGCCAGCAGTTATTCCGGGACTAGCGGCGAGCAGTACTTC
CDR3aa: CASSYSGTSGEQYF

j_gene: TRBJ2-7
d_gene: -
v_gene: TRBV5-6
abundance: -
CDR3nt: TGTGCCAGCAGCCGCCGGGTTCCTTCCTACGAGCAGTACTTC
CDR3aa: CASSRRVPSYEQYF

j_gene: TRBJ2-5
d_gene: TRBD1
v_gene: TRBV7-6
abundance: -
CDR3nt: TGTGCCAGCACCTCGCGGACAGGGGGGGTAGAGACCCAGTACTTC
CDR3aa: CASTSRTGGVETQYF

j_gene: TRBJ2-2
d_gene: TRBD2
v_gene: TRBV28
abundance: -
CDR3nt: TGTGCCAGCAGCGTACTAGCGAGCACCGGGGAGCTGTTTTTT
CDR3aa: CASSVLASTGELFF

j_gene: TRBJ2-3
d_gene: TRBD1
v_gene: TRBV5-6
abundance: -
CDR3nt: TGTGCCAGCAGCTTGGACAGGGGGCGCCCAGATACGCAGTATTTT
CDR3aa: CASSLDRGRPDTQYF

j_gene: TRBJ1-3
d_gene: -
v_gene: TRBV5-8
abundance: -
CDR3nt: TGTGCCAGCAGCTTGGACTGGGGGCCGAGCTCTGGAAACACCATATATTTT
CDR3aa: CASSLDWGPSSGNTIYF

j_gene: TRBJ1-1
d_gene: -
v_gene: TRBV5-1
abundance: -
CDR3nt: TGCGCCAGCAGCCCACGGGAGTTCCTAATGAACACTGAAGCTTTCTTT
CDR3aa: CASSPREFLMNTEAFF

j_gene: TRBJ1-1
d_gene: TRBD1
v_gene: TRBV5-4
abundance: -
CDR3nt: TGTGCCAGCAGCTTGGAAACAGGGGGCACTGAAGCTTTCTTT
CDR3aa: CASSLETGGTEAFF

j_gene: TRBJ2-2
d_gene: TRBD1
v_gene: TRBV7-3
abundance: -
CDR3nt: TGTGCCAGCAGCTTCCCGACAGGGGGAACCGGGGAGCTGTTTTTT
CDR3aa: CASSFPTGGTGELFF

j_gene: TRBJ1-3
d_gene: -
v_gene: TRBV7-2
abundance: -
CDR3nt: TGTGCCAGCAGCTTTCAGGGCTACTCTGGAAACACCATATATTTT
CDR3aa: CASSFQGYSGNTIYF

j_gene: TRBJ1-5
d_gene: TRBD1
v_gene: TRBV6-5
abundance: -
CDR3nt: TGTGCCAGCAGACGGGACAGTAGCAATCAGCCCCAGCATTTT
CDR3aa: CASRRDSSNQPQHF

j_gene: TRBJ1-1
d_gene: TRBD1
v_gene: TRBV5-6
abundance: -
CDR3nt: TGTGCCAGCAGCTTGGGGCAGGGGGCTGGTGAAGCTTTCTTT
CDR3aa: CASSLGQGAGEAFF

j_gene: TRBJ1-4
d_gene: -
v_gene: TRBV15
abundance: -
CDR3nt: TGTGCCACCAGCAGAGGACTAACATCTAGGGATGAAAAACTGTTTTTT
CDR3aa: CATSRGLTSRDEKLFF

j_gene: TRBJ2-1
d_gene: -
v_gene: TRBV9
abundance: once
CDR3nt: TGTGCCAGCAGCCCTGCTGGACTGTTCCACAATGAGCAGTTCTTC
CDR3aa: CASSPAGLFHNEQFF

j_gene: TRBJ2-1
d_gene: -
v_gene: TRBV24-1
abundance: -
CDR3nt: TGTGCCACCAGTGCTTCGGGGAAAACCTACAATGAGCAGTTCTTC
CDR3aa: CATSASGKTYNEQFF

j_gene: TRBJ2-7
d_gene: -
v_gene: TRBV19
abundance: -
CDR3nt: TGTGCCAGTAAGTCGCGGGGGCGGGACGAGCAGTACTTC
CDR3aa: CASKSRGRDEQYF

j_gene: TRBJ2-5
d_gene: TRBD2
v_gene: TRBV11-2
abundance: -
CDR3nt: TGTGCCAGCAGCTCCCGGGGTGGCGGGAGGCAACAAGAGACCCAGTACTTC
CDR3aa: CASSSRGGGRQQETQYF

j_gene: TRBJ1-4
d_gene: TRBD1
v_gene: TRBV5-1
abundance: -
CDR3nt: TGCGCCAGCAGCTGGGGGGACAGGGGAGATGAAAAACTGTTTTTT
CDR3aa: CASSWGDRGDEKLFF

j_gene: TRBJ1-1
d_gene: TRBD1
v_gene: TRBV11-1
abundance: -
CDR3nt: TGTGCCAGCAGCCCTCACCGGGACAGCCCCACTGAAGCTTTCTTT
CDR3aa: CASSPHRDSPTEAFF

j_gene: TRBJ2-1
d_gene: TRBD1
v_gene: TRBV3-1/TRBV3-2
abundance: -
CDR3nt: TGTGCCAGCAGCTCCTTATTCCCCCGGGACAGGGGGGGCAATGAGCAGTTCTTC
CDR3aa: CASSSLFPRDRGGNEQFF

j_gene: TRBJ2-7
d_gene: TRBD1
v_gene: TRBV18
abundance: once
CDR3nt: TGTGCCAGCTCACCAGGGACAGGGTCCTACGAGCAGTACTTC
CDR3aa: CASSPGTGSYEQYF

j_gene: TRBJ2-1
d_gene: -
v_gene: TRBV19
abundance: -
CDR3nt: TGTGCCAGTAGTCCTGGAGGGCGGGGTGAGCAGTTCTTC
CDR3aa: CASSPGGRGEQFF

j_gene: TRBJ2-3
d_gene: TRBD1
v_gene: TRBV4-3
abundance: -
CDR3nt: TGCGCCAGCAGCCAAGATACGGGACAGGGTACGAATACGCAGTATTTT
CDR3aa: CASSQDTGQGTNTQYF

j_gene: TRBJ2-7
d_gene: TRBD2
v_gene: TRBV4-3
abundance: -
CDR3nt: TGCGCCAGCAGCCAAGATTCGGCTAGCGGGGGCCAACCCTACGAGCAGTACTTC
CDR3aa: CASSQDSASGGQPYEQYF

j_gene: TRBJ2-7
d_gene: TRBD1
v_gene: TRBV5-1
abundance: -
CDR3nt: TGCGCCAGCAGCTTGCCAGGGGGCGCCTACGAGCAGTACTTC
CDR3aa: CASSLPGGAYEQYF

j_gene: TRBJ2-5
d_gene: TRBD2
v_gene: TRBV6-2/TRBV6-3
abundance: -
CDR3nt: TGTGCCAGCAGTTACTCCCCCACGGGGGGCCAAGAGACCCAGTACTTC
CDR3aa: CASSYSPTGGQETQYF

j_gene: TRBJ1-2
d_gene: -
v_gene: TRBV19
abundance: -
CDR3nt: TGTGCCAGTAGTATAGCGGACGGACTTATATTAGCTAACTATGGCTACACCTTC
CDR3aa: CASSIADGLILANYGYTF

j_gene: TRBJ1-1
d_gene: -
v_gene: TRBV6-1
abundance: -
CDR3nt: TGTGCCAGCAGTGAATATCAGGGGAACACTGAAGCTTTCTTT
CDR3aa: CASSEYQGNTEAFF

j_gene: TRBJ2-3
d_gene: -
v_gene: TRBV11-2
abundance: -
CDR3nt: TGTGCCAGCAGCTTAGACCGAGGTGGAGATACGCAGTATTTT
CDR3aa: CASSLDRGGDTQYF